This paragraph reports one T cell receptor (beta chain). These data are taken from a study of shared clonotypes between healthy human individuals. Study as a whole: A couple of women and a few men aged 18 to 49 made up the donors.

In the naive CD8 group, cells lacked CD45RO and were positively selected for CCR7, so terminally differentiated effector memory CD45RA+ cells were left out. The donors, healthy adults who were HIV-negative, had experienced no recent acute infections or vaccinations. The CDR3 length is 14 residues. The germline V gene encodes CDR1 MDHEN and CDR2 SYDVKM. Trimming left V 2 bases short and J 8 bases short, with 13 bases between. Deep was the level at which the assay was run. Repertoires were generated with immunoSEQ multiplex PCR, while TCRdb's copy carries only in-frame clones and drops some. Among approximately 1.9 million clones, around 93% were seen once, and the ten largest hold around 1.7%.

The receptor's source is a man aged 18 to 35 in good health. Some clones in this sample may be carry-over from other donors' samples. The chain joins TRBV28 to TRBJ2-1; tentative D call: TRBD2 (6 bases). The specimen sequenced was naive CD8+ T cells from PBMCs. The DNA of the CDR3 is TGTGCCAGCAGTTTACTCCGGGGGAAGGATGAGCAGTTCTTC. Translating it yields CASSLLRGKDEQFF.